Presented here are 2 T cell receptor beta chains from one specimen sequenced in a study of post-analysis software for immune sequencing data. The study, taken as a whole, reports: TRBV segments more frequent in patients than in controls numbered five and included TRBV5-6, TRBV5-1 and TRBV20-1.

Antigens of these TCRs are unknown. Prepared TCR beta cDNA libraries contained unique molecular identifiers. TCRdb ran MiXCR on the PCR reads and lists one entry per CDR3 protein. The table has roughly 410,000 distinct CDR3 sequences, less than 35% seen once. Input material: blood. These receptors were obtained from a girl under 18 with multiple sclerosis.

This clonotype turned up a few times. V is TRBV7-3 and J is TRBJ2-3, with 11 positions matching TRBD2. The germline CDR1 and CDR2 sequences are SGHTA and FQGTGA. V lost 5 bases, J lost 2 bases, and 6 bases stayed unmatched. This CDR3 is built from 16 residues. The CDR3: CASSPQGLAVTDTQYF. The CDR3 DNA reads TGTGCCAGCAGCCCCCAGGGACTAGCGGTCACAGATACGCAGTATTTT. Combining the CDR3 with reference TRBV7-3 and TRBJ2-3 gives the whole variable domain GAGVSQTPSNKVTEKGKYVELRCDPISGHTALYWYRQSLGQGPEFLIYFQGTGAADDSGLPNDRFFAVRPEGSVSTLKIQRTERGDSAVYLCASSPQGLAVTDTQYFGPGTRLTVL.

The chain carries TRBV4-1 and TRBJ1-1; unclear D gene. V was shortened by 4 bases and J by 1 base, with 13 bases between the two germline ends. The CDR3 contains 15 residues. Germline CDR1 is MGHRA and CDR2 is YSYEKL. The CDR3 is CASSLGPLGNTEAFF. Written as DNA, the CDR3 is TGCGCCAGCAGCCTCGGCCCCTTGGGGAACACTGAAGCTTTCTTT.